This passage covers 30 T cell receptor beta chains from one sample sequenced in a study of cytomegalovirus exposure and HLA in healthy donors. The method was immunoSEQ multiplex PCR; TCRdb's version includes in-frame clones alone and lacks a portion of them. The profile covers more than 85,000 clones, with approximately 94% appearing a single time and roughly 0.9% taken by the ten largest. The specimen was PBMCs. Receptors were obtained from a young woman in good health and CMV-seronegative.

The rearrangement links TRBV27 to TRBJ1-2, with D maybe TRBD1 (6 bases). The germline CDR1 and CDR2 sequences are MNHEY and SMNVEV (reference sequence). V gave up 5 bases and J gave up 4 bases, with 17 bases separating them. CDR3 length: 15 amino acids. The CDR3 sequence is CASSPKLGQSYGYTF. CDR3 DNA sequence: TGTGCCAGCAGTCCCAAACTCGGACAGTCCTATGGCTACACCTTC.

The genes are TRBV19 and TRBJ2-7, with 7 bases that match TRBD2. Germline values: CDR1 LNHDA, CDR2 SQIVND (reference sequence). Trimming cost V 8 bases and J 2 bases; bases outside gene matches: 3. This CDR3 contains 12 residues. The CDR3 region is CASSGGPYEQYF. In DNA form, the CDR3 reads TGTGCCAGTTCGGGGGGACCCTACGAGCAGTACTTC.

The chain combines TRBV14 with TRBJ1-2, with 8 nucleotides matching TRBD1. The CDR3 runs 15 residues. V was clipped by 0 bases and J by 8 bases; unmatched bases: 8. Germline V lookup: CDR1 SGHDN, CDR2 FVKESK. The CDR3 is CASSQDHRGELGYTF. The CDR3 region has the DNA TGTGCCAGCAGCCAAGATCACAGGGGGGAATTGGGCTACACCTTC. The full variable domain, with the rest looked up from reference TRBV14 and TRBJ1-2, is EAGVTQFPSHSVIEKGQTVTLRCDPISGHDNLYWYRRVMGKEIKFLLHFVKESKQDESGMPNNRFLAERTGGTYSTLKVQPAELEDSGVYFCASSQDHRGELGYTFGSGTRLTVV.

V is TRBV9 and J is TRBJ1-2, with D perhaps matching TRBD1 (6 bases). The CDR3 runs 16 residues. Germline assignment: CDR1 SGDLS and CDR2 YYNGEE. Trimming removed 1 base at V and 3 bases at J, with 16 bases between. CDR3 DNA sequence: TGTGCCAGCAGCGTAAGGGGGGGCGACTTCGACTATGGCTACACCTTC. It encodes CASSVRGGDFDYGYTF.

The V gene is TRBV9, the J gene TRBJ2-1, with 9 bases lining up with TRBD2. After removal of 0 bases from V and 7 bases from J, the junction contained 14 bases not matched to a gene. The germline CDR1 and CDR2 sequences are SGDLS and YYNGEE. This CDR3 region has 18 residues. The CDR3 loop reads CASSVAFLSSGGRNEQFF. DNA for the CDR3: TGTGCCAGCAGCGTAGCTTTTCTATCGAGCGGGGGGAGGAATGAGCAGTTCTTC.

CDR3 in DNA: TGTGCCAGCAGCTTAGGGGCAGGGATCCACAATGAGCAGTTCTTC. Translating gives CASSLGAGIHNEQFF. This chain links TRBV7-2 with TRBJ2-1; D perhaps matches TRBD1 (5 bases). CDR3 length: 15 amino acids. The V end lost 1 base, the J end lost 5 bases, and 12 bases lay between the germline ends. From germline, CDR1 is SGHTA and CDR2 FQGNSA.

The J gene is TRBJ1-2, the V gene TRBV18; TRBD1 agrees at 11 bases. CDR1 is KGHSH and CDR2 is LQKENI in the germline V gene. This CDR3 has 17 amino acids. V lost 3 bases, J lost 8 bases, and 14 bases stayed unmatched. CDR3 sequence (DNA): TGTGCCAGCTCACCCTTGGGACAGGGGGACAACTTTTCAGGCTACACCTTC. It yields the protein CASSPLGQGDNFSGYTF.

The CDR3 loop reads CASSSHQGGNTIYF. In DNA form, the CDR3 reads TGTGCCAGTAGCAGTCACCAGGGCGGAAACACCATATATTTT. The chain links TRBV19 to TRBJ1-3; D possibly corresponds to TRBD1 (5 bases). Germline V gives CDR1 LNHDA, CDR2 SQIVND (reference sequence). This CDR3 is 14 amino acids long. Trimming took 6 bases from V and 4 from J, leaving 13 bases between them.

A single count supports this clone. This sequence joins TRBV10-1 and TRBJ1-5; the D gene is possibly TRBD1 (5 bases). Germline-derived CDR1 and CDR2 are WNHNN and SYGVQD (reference sequence). The CDR3 sequence is 15 residues long. Trimming took off 6 bases at V and 9 bases at J, with 21 bases between the two ends. CDR3 loop: CASRGGLGDVRPQHF. CDR3 DNA: TGCGCCAGCAGGGGGGGATTGGGGGATGTTAGGCCCCAGCATTTT.

The V gene is TRBV5-4, the J gene TRBJ1-1, with 9 bases matching TRBD1. The length of the CDR3 is 15 residues. CDR1 and CDR2 from the germline V gene are SGHNT and YYREEE (reference sequence). V trimming: 4 bases; J trimming: 1 base; junction bases outside the gene matches: 5. This chain's CDR3 is CASSRTGGGNTEAFF. In DNA, the CDR3 is TGTGCCAGCAGCCGCACAGGGGGCGGGAACACTGAAGCTTTCTTT.

The V and J genes are TRBV29-1 and TRBJ2-2; 9 bases fit TRBD2. The CDR3 has 15 residues. CDR1 and CDR2 (germline): SQVTM, ANQGSEA. J was trimmed by 7 bases and V by 2 bases; bases with no gene match: 8. CDR3 loop: CSVELRGRVSGELFF. In DNA, the CDR3 is TGCAGCGTTGAATTACGCGGGAGGGTAAGCGGGGAGCTGTTTTTT.

The chain couples TRBV2 to TRBJ2-2; 10 bases fit TRBD2. The V gene end was trimmed by 7 bases and the J gene end by 4 bases; junction bases not matched to a gene: 3. Germline V CDR1 and CDR2: SNHLY, FYNNEI. The CDR3 loop spans 14 amino acids. CDR3 sequence reads: CASTRLAGTGELFF. As DNA, the CDR3 is TGTGCCAGCACTAGACTAGCGGGCACCGGGGAGCTGTTTTTT.

CDR3 amino acids: CASQLRASSYNEQFF. The CDR3 DNA reads TGTGCCAGCCAACTCAGGGCGAGCTCCTACAATGAGCAGTTCTTC. J is TRBJ2-1 and V is TRBV11-2, with D possibly being TRBD1 (5 bases). V was trimmed by 8 bases and J by 0 bases, leaving 14 bases between them. Germline loops: CDR1 SGHAT, CDR2 FQNNGV. The CDR3 spans 15 residues.

The J gene is TRBJ1-1, the V gene TRBV5-4, with 11 bases lining up with TRBD1. This CDR3 has 15 amino acids. CDR1 and CDR2 from the germline V gene are SGHNT and YYREEE (reference sequence). V trimming: 4 bases; J trimming: 4 bases; junction bases outside the gene matches: 6. The CDR3 spells CASSNGQGARTEAFF. DNA of the CDR3: TGTGCCAGCAGCAATGGACAGGGGGCCCGCACTGAAGCTTTCTTT.

The V gene is TRBV30, the J gene TRBJ2-5, with TRBD2 matching 8 bases. This CDR3 has 13 residues. Germline lookup yields CDR1 GTSNPN and CDR2 SVGIG (reference sequence). With 5 bases clipped from V and 1 base from J, the junction kept 3 bases outside the gene matches. CDR3 loop: CAWFGGVQETQYF. For the CDR3, the DNA is TGTGCCTGGTTCGGGGGGGTCCAAGAGACCCAGTACTTC.

This clone was recorded once. V is TRBV19 and J is TRBJ2-3; TRBD2 agrees at 10 bases. The CDR3 runs 15 residues. V trimming: 3 bases; J trimming: 2 bases; junction bases outside the gene matches: 2. CDR1 and CDR2 from the germline V gene are LNHDA and SQIVND (reference sequence). The CDR3 is CASSIGLAVTDTQYF. The CDR3 DNA reads TGTGCCAGTAGTATCGGACTAGCGGTCACAGATACGCAGTATTTT.

This chain links TRBV6-1 with TRBJ2-2; no reliable D call. V lost 2 bases and J 6 bases, leaving 4 bases between the germline ends. The germline V gene has CDR1 MNHNS and CDR2 SASEGT. This CDR3 has 12 residues. The CDR3 protein is CASSEYSGELFF. CDR3 nucleotides: TGTGCCAGCAGTGAATATTCCGGGGAGCTGTTTTTT.

The J gene is TRBJ2-1, the V gene TRBV18, with TRBD2 identical over 13 bases. CDR1 is KGHSH, CDR2 LQKENI, per germline. The CDR3 length is 15 residues. V gave up 6 bases and J gave up 9 bases; unmatched junction bases: 8. DNA for the CDR3: TGTGCCAGCTCTAGAGGACTAGCGGGAGAAAGTGAGCAGTTCTTC. It is translated as CASSRGLAGESEQFF.

The genes are TRBV5-1 and TRBJ2-2; 7 nucleotides match TRBD2. Trimming removed 4 bases from V and 5 bases from J; junction bases left unmatched: 17. The CDR3 covers 18 residues. The germline V gene encodes CDR1 SGHRS and CDR2 YFSETQ. This CDR3 reads CASSTGLASGSGTGELFF. The CDR3 coding sequence is TGCGCCAGCAGCACAGGTCTGGCTAGCGGAAGTGGGACCGGGGAGCTGTTTTTT.

The V and J genes are TRBV27 and TRBJ1-5; D is unclear. Deletions cut 10 bases from V and 0 bases from J, with 13 bases between. This CDR3 is built from 14 residues. Germline V gene data show CDR1 as MNHEY and CDR2 as SMNVEV (reference sequence). The chain's CDR3 is CATMEDYSNQPQHF. CDR3 nucleotide sequence: TGTGCCACAATGGAGGATTATAGCAATCAGCCCCAGCATTTT.

J is TRBJ1-4 and V is TRBV10-3, with D unresolved. The CDR3 runs to 13 residues. Germline loops: CDR1 ENHRY, CDR2 SYGVKD. V was trimmed by 7 bases and J by 5 bases, leaving 11 bases between them. This CDR3 reads CAINNSRNEKLFF. In DNA, the CDR3 is TGTGCCATCAACAACAGTCGAAATGAAAAACTGTTTTTT.

This rearrangement joins TRBV27 to TRBJ2-7; 8 bases map to TRBD2. Trimming at V came to 10 bases and at J to 1 base, leaving 12 bases not matched to a gene. Germline V gives CDR1 MNHEY, CDR2 SMNVEV (reference sequence). There are 15 residues in the CDR3. The CDR3 nucleotides are TGTGCCACCTCGCCGTTCGGGGGGGGATCCTACGAGCAGTACTTC. Its protein is CATSPFGGGSYEQYF.

CDR3 coding DNA: TGTGCCAGCAGCCTGAAGGGACAGGGATCTAACTATGGCTACACCTTC. Its translation is CASSLKGQGSNYGYTF. This sequence joins TRBV21-1 and TRBJ1-2; the DNA was not compared with TRBD1, the D call given in the table. TRBV21-1 is reported as a pseudogene. This CDR3 has 16 residues.

The chain recombines TRBV19 with TRBJ2-7; the D gene is possibly TRBD2 (5 bases). Germline lookup yields CDR1 LNHDA and CDR2 SQIVND (reference sequence). The CDR3 runs to 14 residues. V lost 3 bases to trimming and J lost 5 bases, with 14 bases between them. The CDR3 DNA sequence: TGTGCCAGTAGTATCCCGGGGAAAATCGACGAGCAGTACTTC. Protein sequence: CASSIPGKIDEQYF.

A few counts support this clone. The chain uses TRBV9 and TRBJ2-3; 7 bases align to TRBD2. CDR1 and CDR2 (germline): SGDLS, YYNGEE. Trimming removed 3 bases from V and 2 bases from J; junction bases left unmatched: 6. CDR3 length: 15 amino acids. The CDR3 DNA follows: TGTGCCAGCAGCGCTAAGCTAGCGGCCACAGATACGCAGTATTTT. As protein: CASSAKLAATDTQYF.

This chain connects TRBV5-1 to TRBJ2-7; tentatively, D is TRBD1 (6 bases). This CDR3 spans 15 amino acids. V shed 4 bases and J shed 0 bases, with 14 bases lying between them. Germline CDR1 SGHRS, CDR2 YFSETQ. CDR3 DNA: TGCGCCAGCAGCCCACAGGGATCGGCCTCCTACGAGCAGTACTTC. It codes for CASSPQGSASYEQYF.

The V call is TRBV5-6, the J call TRBJ2-5; the D gene is possibly TRBD1 (6 bases). V was shortened by 4 bases and J by 8 bases, with 15 bases between the two germline ends. This CDR3 spans 13 amino acids. Germline values: CDR1 SGHDT, CDR2 YYEEEE. The CDR3 DNA reads TGTGCCAGCAGCCCGGAGACAGGCTCTACCCAGTACTTC. This gives the protein CASSPETGSTQYF.

This chain connects TRBV7-2 to TRBJ2-1; 8 bases map to TRBD2. The CDR3 runs 15 residues. Germline lookup yields CDR1 SGHTA and CDR2 FQGNSA. The V and J ends lost 5 bases and 3 bases, in that order; junction bases with no gene match: 6. CDR3 coding DNA: TGTGCCAGCAGCCCCGTGGCGGGGGGCTACAATGAGCAGTTCTTC. This sequence encodes CASSPVAGGYNEQFF.

This clone showed up just once. The chain joins TRBV11-2 to TRBJ1-1, with D tentatively TRBD1 (6 bases). Deletions cut 5 bases from V and 2 bases from J, with 12 bases between. The CDR3 has 14 amino acids. The V gene's germline CDR1 is SGHAT and CDR2 FQNNGV. The CDR3 DNA reads TGTGCCAGCAGCCGAGGGACAACCAACACTGAAGCTTTCTTT. As protein: CASSRGTTNTEAFF.

CDR3: CASSTGWGELFF. The CDR3 bases are TGTGCCAGTAGTACAGGGTGGGGGGAGCTGTTTTTT. The rearrangement links TRBV19 to TRBJ2-2, with D possibly TRBD1 on 5 matching bases. The CDR3 length is 12 residues. The V end lost 4 bases, the J end lost 8 bases, and 8 bases lay between the germline ends. The germline V gene encodes CDR1 LNHDA and CDR2 SQIVND (reference sequence).